A selection of T cell receptor beta chains follows, all from one sample in a study of identical twins. MiXCR, applied by TCRdb to the 5' RACE reads, yields one record per CDR3 protein. The sample records some 500,000 distinct CDR3 sequences, less than 25% being singletons. These data were also reused for a study on T cells expressing NK-cell markers.

The specimen was CD4+ T cells sorted from blood. The receptors come from a woman aged 18-30 years in good health. Each CDR3 is given with its conserved first and last residue. Fields, in order: V gene, J gene, CDR3 protein.

>TRBV15|TRBJ2-3
CATSKGGGGSDTQYF
>TRBV7-9|TRBJ2-2
CASSLAVGKNTGELFF
>TRBV23-1|TRBJ1-4
CASSPTGLNNEKLFF
>TRBV10-2|TRBJ2-7
CASSGTSGPSYEQYF
>TRBV7-2|TRBJ1-1
CASWGKGTSKNTEAFF
>TRBV9|TRBJ2-3
CASRPQGGGSDTQYF
>TRBV7-7|TRBJ2-1
CASSLTGRNNEQFF
>TRBV12-3/TRBV12-4|TRBJ1-3
CASCCPTGRFSGNTIYF
>TRBV5-1|TRBJ2-2
CASSWLTNTGELFF
>TRBV5-5|TRBJ1-1
CASSFREVRNTEAFF
>TRBV12-5|TRBJ1-2
CASGLAQGALDYGYTF
>TRBV7-2|TRBJ1-4
CASRQPHEEKLFF
>TRBV25-1|TRBJ1-2
CASSEYQGLYGYTF
>TRBV20-1|TRBJ2-4
CSASRAIQYF
>TRBV12-3/TRBV12-4|TRBJ2-5
CASALRRQGETQYF
>TRBV15|TRBJ2-1
CATSSQPSGRYNEQFF
>TRBV5-6|TRBJ1-1
CASSPFKGTEAFF
>TRBV20-1|TRBJ2-3
CSARLPGQGKDTQYF
>TRBV19|TRBJ2-1
CASSIERRYNEQFF
>TRBV12-3/TRBV12-4|TRBJ1-6
CASSVRWNNSPLHF
>TRBV12-3/TRBV12-4|TRBJ2-3
CASKRTSADTQYF
>TRBV7-9|TRBJ2-2
CASSLRPSREISGELFF
>TRBV19|TRBJ2-1
CASSIGGSGVYNEQFF
>TRBV7-9|TRBJ1-4
CASSLNNEKLFF
>TRBV9|TRBJ2-3
CASSVRRETDTQYF
>TRBV7-6|TRBJ2-1
CASSLGGLAGNNEQFF
>TRBV5-1|TRBJ2-3
CASSFGVGGTDTQYF
>TRBV20-1|TRBJ2-3
CSARRDERGRTDTQYF
>TRBV7-2|TRBJ2-5
CASSLLGGLGETQYF